A single sample is the source of the 28 T cell receptor beta chains below, sequenced in a study of preoperative IRX-2 immunotherapy in early breast cancer. As for treatment: preoperative locoregional IRX-2 cytokine immunotherapy. Sequenced by immunoSEQ multiplex PCR; TCRdb stores in-frame clones only, minus some. The data contain approximately 24,000 clones, around 90% of them singletons. Sequenced material: tumor tissue, taken after IRX-2 immunotherapy. The origin of the receptors is a human donor with breast cancer.

The chain combines TRBV28 with TRBJ1-6; D is perhaps TRBD1 (6 bases). V was trimmed by 8 bases and J by 7 bases, leaving 24 bases between them. Germline assignment: CDR1 MDHEN and CDR2 SYDVKM. The CDR3 runs 17 residues. The DNA for the CDR3 is TGTGCCAGCTATACGCTAAGCGGGGTGAGGGGGAATTCACCCCTCCACTTT. This codes for CASYTLSGVRGNSPLHF. The entire variable domain, with the rest obtained from reference TRBV28 and TRBJ1-6, is as follows: DVKVTQSSRYLVKRTGEKVFLECVQDMDHENMFWYRQDPGLGLRLIYFSYDVKMKEKGDIPEGYSVSREKKERFSLILESASTNQTSMYLCASYTLSGVRGNSPLHFGNGTRLTVT.

The V gene is TRBV19, the J gene TRBJ1-2; weak D call: TRBD1 (6 bases). Germline CDR1 is LNHDA and CDR2 is SQIVND (reference sequence). V was clipped by 3 bases and J by 1 base, with 9 bases between them. The CDR3 has 14 residues. The CDR3 DNA sequence: TGTGCCAGTAGTATTGGGGGCAGTAACTATGGCTACACCTTC. This gives the protein CASSIGGSNYGYTF.

This clone is a singleton in its sample. The V gene is TRBV7-9, the J gene TRBJ1-1; D perhaps matches TRBD1 (6 bases). There are 17 residues in the CDR3. V dropped 0 bases and J dropped 4 bases, with 18 bases sitting between them. Germline loops: CDR1 SEHNR, CDR2 FQNEAQ (reference sequence). The CDR3 DNA follows: TGTGCCAGCAGCTTAGCGCGGAGAGTCCCCAGGGGCACTGAAGCTTTCTTT. Translating gives CASSLARRVPRGTEAFF.

The genes are TRBV5-8 and TRBJ1-2; D is unresolved. The CDR3 has 14 residues. With 0 bases removed from V and 0 bases from J, the gap between germline ends came to 6 bases. Per germline, CDR1 SGHTS and CDR2 YDEGEE. DNA for the CDR3: TGTGCCAGCAGCTTGGGGATCCCTAACTATGGCTACACCTTC. This gives the protein CASSLGIPNYGYTF.

J is TRBJ1-1 and V is TRBV14; the D is unclear. Germline-derived CDR1 and CDR2 are SGHDN and FVKESK. This CDR3 region has 13 residues. The V gene lost 4 bases and the J gene lost 3 bases, with 9 bases spanning the gap. CDR3 nucleotides: TGTGCCAGCAGCCCGGGGAGGCACACTGAAGCTTTCTTT. This sequence encodes CASSPGRHTEAFF.

This clone was counted once. The V gene is TRBV5-1, the J gene TRBJ2-5, with 9 bases identical to TRBD1. The better agreement between TRBJ2-7 and the DNA end casts doubt on the J call. The CDR3 loop spans 15 amino acids. Germline V gene data show CDR1 as SGHRS and CDR2 as YFSETQ. In nucleotides, the CDR3 is TGCGCCAGCAGCGTGCCGGGACAGGGTGCCCACGAGCAGTACTTC. Translated, it gives CASSVPGQGAHEQYF.

This chain connects TRBV5-4 to TRBJ2-1, with D tentatively TRBD2 (6 bases). This CDR3 is 15 amino acids long. Trimming removed 0 bases at V and 5 bases at J, with 12 bases between. Germline V gene sequence: CDR1 SGHNT, CDR2 YYREEE (reference sequence). CDR3: CASSLAGGRDNEQFF. Written as DNA, the CDR3 is TGTGCCAGCAGCTTGGCCGGGGGTAGAGACAATGAGCAGTTCTTC.

The V gene is TRBV27, the J gene TRBJ1-5; 10 bases fit TRBD1. Germline loops: CDR1 MNHEY, CDR2 SMNVEV (reference sequence). CDR3 length: 17 amino acids. The J segment lost 0 bases and the V segment lost 4 bases, leaving 6 bases of the junction unmatched. CDR3 in amino acids: CASSSRTGGHSNQPQHF. In DNA form, the CDR3 reads TGTGCCAGCAGTTCCAGGACAGGGGGTCATAGCAATCAGCCCCAGCATTTT.

The chain has TRBV5-1 and TRBJ2-5; D uncertain. Germline CDR1 reads SGHRS; CDR2 reads YFSETQ. The length of the CDR3 is 16 residues. Trimming cost V 1 base and J 5 bases, with 18 bases left between them. CDR3 in DNA: TGCGCCAGCAGCTTGCAATTGCACAGAGTCACGGAGACCCAGTACTTC. It yields the protein CASSLQLHRVTETQYF.

The chain employs TRBV19 and TRBJ1-5; 9 positions agree with TRBD1. Per the germline V gene, CDR1 is LNHDA and CDR2 is SQIVND (reference sequence). The V gene end was trimmed by 11 bases and the J gene end by 0 bases; junction bases not matched to a gene: 14. CDR3 length equals 17 residues. In nucleotides, the CDR3 is TGTGCCGTTACCCCGGGACAGGGCCATACTAGCAATCAGCCCCAGCATTTT. Translated, it gives CAVTPGQGHTSNQPQHF.

The chain combines TRBV19 with TRBJ1-3; D remains unclear. The V gene's germline CDR1 is LNHDA and CDR2 SQIVND (reference sequence). Trimming left V 10 bases short and J 4 bases short, with 17 bases between. This CDR3 spans 14 amino acids. The CDR3 DNA reads as TGTGCCACCAGCACCAGGCGTTCGGGAAACACCATATATTTT. This translates into CATSTRRSGNTIYF.

The chain combines TRBV18 with TRBJ1-1; tentative D call: TRBD1 (6 bases). Trimming pared 3 bases from V and 6 bases from J, leaving 11 bases between. The CDR3 contains 13 residues. CDR1 KGHSH and CDR2 LQKENI come from the germline V gene. The CDR3, as DNA: TGTGCCAGCTCACCCACAGGGAAAGCTGAAGCTTTCTTT. It encodes CASSPTGKAEAFF.

Remarks on this clone: This specimen includes other DNA sequences encoding the same CDR3. The chain carries TRBV27 and TRBJ1-5; D is ambiguous. Germline lookup yields CDR1 MNHEY and CDR2 SMNVEV (reference sequence). V was trimmed by 3 bases and J by 4 bases, leaving 7 bases between them. This CDR3 is built from 13 residues. The CDR3 loop reads CASSLAWNQPQHF. For the CDR3, the DNA is TGTGCCAGCAGTTTGGCATGGAATCAGCCCCAGCATTTT.

The chain recombines TRBV7-3 with TRBJ2-1; 11 bases align to TRBD2. The CDR3 totals 17 residues. CDR1 and CDR2 (germline): SGHTA, FQGTGA. J gave up 7 bases and V 5 bases, and 13 bases lay outside the gene matches. The CDR3 DNA is TGTGCCAGCAGCACCACCCCCCTAGCGGGGGGCGGGAATGAGCAGTTCTTC. Amino acids: CASSTTPLAGGGNEQFF.

This clone has just one count. The chain couples TRBV28 to TRBJ2-3; the D is unclear. V lost 5 bases, J lost 8 bases, and 14 bases lay in between. From germline, CDR1 is MDHEN and CDR2 SYDVKM. CDR3 length equals 13 residues. The CDR3: CASSPEPTTTQYF. The DNA of the CDR3 is TGTGCCAGCAGTCCCGAACCAACAACTACGCAGTATTTT.

The chain carries TRBV4-1 and TRBJ2-5, with D perhaps TRBD2 (5 bases). V lost 3 bases and J lost 5, with 19 bases in between. Per germline, CDR1 MGHRA and CDR2 YSYEKL. This CDR3 spans 16 amino acids. The CDR3: CASSHSPASTGETQYF. In nucleotides, the CDR3 is TGCGCCAGCAGCCATTCTCCGGCCAGCACGGGGGAGACCCAGTACTTC.

Here the CDR3 reads CASSSDRALGQPQHF. For the CDR3, the DNA is TGTGCCAGCAGCTCCGACAGGGCGTTGGGTCAGCCCCAGCATTTT. J is TRBJ1-5 and V is TRBV7-2; 7 bases align to TRBD1. The CDR3 consists of 15 residues. V was pared by 4 bases and J by 6 bases, with 9 bases of the junction left unmatched. CDR1 is SGHTA, CDR2 FQGNSA, per germline.

The chain links TRBV9 to TRBJ1-1; D is uncertain. The CDR3 consists of 13 residues. CDR1 SGDLS and CDR2 YYNGEE come from the germline V gene. V dropped 4 bases and J dropped 2 bases, with 9 bases sitting between them. The CDR3: CASSRLGNTEAFF. In DNA, the CDR3 is TGTGCCAGCAGCCGTCTAGGAAACACTGAAGCTTTCTTT.

V and J are TRBV15 and TRBJ1-4; D gene uncertain. The V gene's germline CDR1 is LNHNV and CDR2 YYDKDF (reference sequence). V gave up 0 bases and J gave up 0 bases, with 8 bases separating them. The CDR3 is 16 residues long. The CDR3 region is CATSRDRVATNEKLFF. The CDR3 DNA reads TGTGCCACCAGCAGAGACAGAGTTGCAACTAATGAAAAACTGTTTTTT.

The rearrangement links TRBV18 to TRBJ2-2; D gene ambiguous. Germline V gene lookup returns CDR1 KGHSH and CDR2 LQKENI. Trimming stripped 5 bases from V and 4 bases from J, with 5 bases between. The CDR3 contains 12 residues. The CDR3 loop reads CASSTSTGELFF. In nucleotides, the CDR3 is TGTGCCAGCTCAACCAGCACCGGGGAGCTGTTTTTT.

V is TRBV19 and J is TRBJ1-6; the D is unclear. The CDR3 length is 13 residues. V dropped 7 bases and J dropped 10 bases, with 14 bases sitting between them. The germline V gene has CDR1 LNHDA and CDR2 SQIVND (reference sequence). CDR3 protein: CASKEDLQSPLHF. The CDR3 DNA sequence: TGTGCCAGTAAAGAGGACCTCCAATCACCCCTCCACTTT.

The J gene is TRBJ1-1, the V gene TRBV4-2; 7 bases fit TRBD1. Per germline, CDR1 LGHNA and CDR2 YNFKEQ. The length of the CDR3 is 14 residues. The trim removed 1 base at V and 6 bases at J, leaving 5 bases unmatched. The CDR3 loop is CASSQVGGTAEAFF. The CDR3 region has the DNA TGTGCCAGCAGCCAAGTCGGGGGGACAGCTGAAGCTTTCTTT.

The CDR3 protein is CSVVDSLSGANVLTF. The CDR3 DNA is TGCAGCGTTGTCGACAGCCTCTCTGGGGCCAACGTCCTGACTTTC. This sequence joins TRBV29-1 and TRBJ2-6, with D maybe TRBD1 (5 bases). CDR1 and CDR2 from the germline V gene are SQVTM and ANQGSEA. Trimming stripped 4 bases from V and 0 bases from J, with 10 bases between. The length of the CDR3 is 15 residues.

J is TRBJ1-2 and V is TRBV6-1; 9 bases are a match to TRBD1. CDR1 MNHNS and CDR2 SASEGT come from the germline V gene. This CDR3 spans 14 amino acids. V gave up 6 bases and J gave up 8 bases; unmatched junction bases: 10. The CDR3 sequence: CASSPNRGPYGYTF. CDR3 in DNA: TGTGCCAGCAGCCCTAACAGGGGGCCATACGGCTACACCTTC.

CDR3 region: CASSQGQLYEQYF. For the CDR3, the DNA is TGTGCCAGCTCACAAGGACAGCTCTACGAGCAGTACTTC. The V call is TRBV18, the J call TRBJ2-7, with D tentatively TRBD1 (6 bases). The V gene lost 4 bases and the J gene lost 3 bases, with 10 bases spanning the gap. The germline V gene encodes CDR1 KGHSH and CDR2 LQKENI. CDR3 length equals 13 residues.

The genes are TRBV6-5 and TRBJ1-1, with D uncertain. V was shortened by 0 bases and J by 2 bases, with 10 bases between the two germline ends. The CDR3 is made up of 15 amino acids. In germline, CDR1 is MNHEY, CDR2 SVGAGI. CDR3 region: CASSYSIEGNTEAFF. Written as DNA, the CDR3 is TGTGCCAGCAGTTACTCGATTGAGGGAAACACTGAAGCTTTCTTT.

This chain links TRBV28 with TRBJ1-1, with D possibly matching TRBD1 (5 bases). Trimming removed 4 bases from V and 3 bases from J, with 12 bases in between. The CDR3 has 14 residues. Germline lookup yields CDR1 MDHEN and CDR2 SYDVKM. CDR3 sequence reads: CASSSLGQYTEAFF. CDR3 nucleotides: TGTGCCAGCAGTTCCCTCGGACAATACACTGAAGCTTTCTTT.

The chain joins TRBV5-6 to TRBJ1-2, with D possibly TRBD1 on 5 matching bases. Germline CDR1 reads SGHDT; CDR2 reads YYEEEE. V was trimmed by 3 bases and J by 8 bases, leaving 17 bases between them. The CDR3 consists of 14 residues. Here the CDR3 reads CASSYSGSSGGYTF. In DNA, the CDR3 is TGTGCCAGCAGCTATTCAGGGAGTTCAGGGGGCTACACCTTC.